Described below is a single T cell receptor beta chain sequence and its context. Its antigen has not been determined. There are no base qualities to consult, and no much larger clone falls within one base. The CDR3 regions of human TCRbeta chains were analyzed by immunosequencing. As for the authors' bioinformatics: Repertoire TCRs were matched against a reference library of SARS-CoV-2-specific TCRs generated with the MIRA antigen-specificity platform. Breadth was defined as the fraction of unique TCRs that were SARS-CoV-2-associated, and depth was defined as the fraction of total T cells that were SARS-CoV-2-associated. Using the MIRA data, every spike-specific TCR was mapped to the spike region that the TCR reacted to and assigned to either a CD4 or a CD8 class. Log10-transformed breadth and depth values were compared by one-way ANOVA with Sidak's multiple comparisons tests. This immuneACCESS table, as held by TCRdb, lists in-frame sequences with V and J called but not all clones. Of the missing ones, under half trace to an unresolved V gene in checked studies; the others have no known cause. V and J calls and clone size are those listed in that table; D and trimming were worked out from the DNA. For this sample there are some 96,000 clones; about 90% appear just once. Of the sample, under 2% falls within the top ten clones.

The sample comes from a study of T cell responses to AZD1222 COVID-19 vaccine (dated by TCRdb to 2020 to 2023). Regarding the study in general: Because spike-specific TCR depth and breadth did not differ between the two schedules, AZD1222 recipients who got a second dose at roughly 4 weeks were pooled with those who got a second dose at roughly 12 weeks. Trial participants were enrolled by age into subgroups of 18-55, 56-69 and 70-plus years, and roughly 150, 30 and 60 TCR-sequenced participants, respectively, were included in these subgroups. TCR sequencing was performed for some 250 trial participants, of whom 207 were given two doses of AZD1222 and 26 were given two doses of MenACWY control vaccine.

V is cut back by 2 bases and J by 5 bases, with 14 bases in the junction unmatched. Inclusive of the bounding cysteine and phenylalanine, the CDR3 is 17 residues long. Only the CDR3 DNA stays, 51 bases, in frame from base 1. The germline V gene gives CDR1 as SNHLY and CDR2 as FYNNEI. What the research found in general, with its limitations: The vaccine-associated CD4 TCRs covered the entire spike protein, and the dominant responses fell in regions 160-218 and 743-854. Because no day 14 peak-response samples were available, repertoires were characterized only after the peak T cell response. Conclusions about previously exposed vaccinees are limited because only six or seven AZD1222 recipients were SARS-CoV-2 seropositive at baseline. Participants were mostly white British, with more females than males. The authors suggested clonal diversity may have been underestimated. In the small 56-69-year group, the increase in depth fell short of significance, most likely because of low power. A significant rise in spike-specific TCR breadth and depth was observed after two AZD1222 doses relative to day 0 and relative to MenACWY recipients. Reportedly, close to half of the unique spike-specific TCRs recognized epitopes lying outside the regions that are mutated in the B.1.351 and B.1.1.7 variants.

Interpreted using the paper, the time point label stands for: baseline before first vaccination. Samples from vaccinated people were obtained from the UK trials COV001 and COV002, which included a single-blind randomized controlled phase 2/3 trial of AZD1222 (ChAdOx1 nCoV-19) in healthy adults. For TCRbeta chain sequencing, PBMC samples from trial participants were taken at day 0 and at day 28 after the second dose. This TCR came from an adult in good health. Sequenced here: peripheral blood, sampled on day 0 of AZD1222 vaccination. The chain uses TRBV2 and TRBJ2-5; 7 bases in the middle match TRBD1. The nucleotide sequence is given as TGTGCCAGCAGTGAATTAGGTGCGGTGGACAGGTTGGAGACCCAGTACTTC. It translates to CASSELGAVDRLETQYF.